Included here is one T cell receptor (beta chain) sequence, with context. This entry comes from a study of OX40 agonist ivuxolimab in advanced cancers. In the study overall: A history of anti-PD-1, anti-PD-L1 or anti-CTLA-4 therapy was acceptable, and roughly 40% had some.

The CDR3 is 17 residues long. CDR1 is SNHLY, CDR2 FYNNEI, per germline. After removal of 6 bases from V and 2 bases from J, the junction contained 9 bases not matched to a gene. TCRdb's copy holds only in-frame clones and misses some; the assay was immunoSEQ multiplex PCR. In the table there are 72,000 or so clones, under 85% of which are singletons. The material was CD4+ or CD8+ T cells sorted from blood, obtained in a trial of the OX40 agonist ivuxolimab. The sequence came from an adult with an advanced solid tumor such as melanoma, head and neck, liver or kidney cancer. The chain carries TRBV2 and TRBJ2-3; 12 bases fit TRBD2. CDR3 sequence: CASSLLRLAGATDTQYF. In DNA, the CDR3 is TGTGCCAGCAGCCTTCTTCGACTAGCGGGGGCCACAGATACGCAGTATTTT.